This T cell receptor beta chain comes out of a study of beta chain features in type 1 diabetes. Points from the study as a whole: Moderately but significantly shorter TCRB CDR3s were found in Type 1 diabetes patients in all four CD4+ subsets.

Trimming cost V 8 bases and J 4 bases, with 15 bases left between them. CDR3 length equals 13 residues. Germline V gene data show CDR1 as MNHEY and CDR2 as SVGAGI. As concerns this clone: Its antigen remains unknown.

Since all of the isolated RNA was reverse transcribed, expressed TCRB transcripts were what got sequenced. TCRdb's copy holds only in-frame clones and misses some; the assay was immunoSEQ multiplex PCR. Among 240,000 or so clones, about 15% were seen once, and the ten largest hold roughly 0.019%. The chain is built from TRBV6-5 and TRBJ2-7; TRBD2 is a possible D gene (7 bases). Sequenced input: naive CD4+ T cells from blood. The clonotype originates from a man in his thirties or forties with type 1 diabetes. The CDR3 DNA reads TGTGCCAGCTTCCGGGGGGCAGGTTACGAGCAGTACTTC. It translates to CASFRGAGYEQYF.